This record covers a single TCR beta chain. What antigen it recognizes has not been identified. No base qualities exist here, and no much larger clone lies one base off it. This sample stems from a study of shared clonotypes between healthy human individuals (TCRdb year 2020). In terms of the full investigation: Three men and two women, aged 18 to 49 years, made up the cohort. To estimate repertoire size and how much clonotypes are shared between individuals, the study performed deep sequencing of blood TCR repertoires from a few healthy adults. Between about 0.9 and 10 billion PBMCs per donor were obtained by leukapheresis. Libraries were prepared and TCR repertoires were sequenced by different laboratories using diverse techniques, in order to increase sequencing depth and limit assay-specific biases. For each donor, CD4 naive and CD4 memory were each run on three plates, CD8 naive on two plates, and CD8 memory on one plate. Study-level results and caveats: Pairwise subsampling led to the expectation that sequencing depth would affect the degree of clonotype sharing among donors. Clonotypes shared by all four sorted-subset donors showed higher generation probabilities than non-shared clonotypes. Sharing across several donors was observed for about 5% of naive CD4, over 3% of naive CD8, 2.3% of memory CD4, and around 0.4% of memory CD8 clonotypes. The small number of donors limited the genetic and exposure-history diversity represented. Rarefaction of sorted-subset datasets indicated incomplete sequencing despite the large sequencing depth. Larger estimated clonotype richness was generally found for naive subsets than for memory subsets. Sampling was restricted to blood, and TCR repertoires in tissues likely differ from the TCR repertoires found in blood.

Healthy HIV-negative adults with no recently reported acute infections or vaccinations were included as donors. Only Caucasian adults living in Nashville, Tennessee, USA were represented among the donors. CD4+ T cells were enriched by magnetic negative selection, after which naive cells were positively selected on CD45RA and the negative fraction was taken as the memory subset. Blood was obtained by leukapheresis, after which PBMCs were separated by Ficoll-Histopaque density gradient centrifugation and cryopreserved in liquid nitrogen vapor phase. Analytical flow cytometry was used to check the purity and quantity of each magnetically sorted T cell population. Genomic DNA was isolated from each sorted fraction and quantified by UV absorbance on a Nanodrop 2000c. The CDR3 contains 17 residues, cysteine and phenylalanine counted. Only CDR3 DNA remains: 51 bases, in frame from the first base. Trimming takes 1 base from V and 0 bases from J, and the germline ends sit 13 bases apart. As encoded in the germline V gene (reference sequence), CDR1 is SEHNR while CDR2 is FQNEAQ.

Using the deep immunoSEQ assay, TCR CDR3 regions were amplified from genomic DNA by multiplex PCR. For each cell subset, the extracted genomic DNA was distributed evenly across all wells of several immunoSEQ 96-well plates, and each plate served as one replicate. For sorted subsets, 200 to 250 ng of genomic DNA, equivalent to 25,000 to 35,000 T cell genomes, went into each replicate PCR. The purified libraries were quantified using a Qubit 3.0 fluorometer, sized with a Bioanalyzer 2100, and then quantified again using the KAPA Library Quantification kit. Each immunoSEQ 96-well plate was sequenced on its own single-read 150-cycle Illumina NextSeq 550 flow cell. The authors' pipeline ran thus. Because the immunoSEQ output included only junctional sequences and no quality scores, the filtering could not be the same as the filtering used for full-length reads. Sequences were annotated with PyIR, a Python wrapper for IgBLAST v1.9, and V/J genes and CDR3 were assigned using IMGT germline references. Reads with weak V/J assignments (E-value above 1e-6), missing CDR3, stop codons, out-of-frame junctions, or ambiguous translated residues were removed. V3J clonotypes were defined as sequences sharing the same inferred V gene, J gene, and CDR3 amino acid sequence. To compute the percentage overlap between repertoires, the number of shared unique clonotypes was divided by the size of the smaller repertoire. Repertoire richness was assessed with RTK rarefaction, the Chao1 estimator, and Recon v2.1 estimates of unobserved clonotypes. For all TCRbeta clonotypes obtained by the gDNA method from several donors, generation probabilities were computed with OLGA. Entries here come from immuneACCESS through TCRdb and include only in-frame sequences with V and J called. Some clones fail to appear in such tables; in the studies checked, an unresolved V gene covers under half of the shortfall, and the cause of the remainder is unknown. V and J calls and clone size are copied from that table; D and trimming were computed from the DNA. A total of about 2.4 million clones appear in this sample, over 85% of them only once. The ten largest make up more than 0.35% of the sample.

The sequenced material came from naive CD4+ T cells from PBMCs. The sample's cell subset or site label, decoded: CD45RA+ positively selected. The sequence derives from a man younger than 30 in good health. Some clones in this sample may be carry-over from other donors' samples. The chain joins TRBV7-9 to TRBJ1-5; the D gene is perhaps TRBD1, on 5 matching bases. The bases are TGTGCCAGCAGCTTAGGTCGGGGCTTGGGTAGCAATCAGCCCCAGCATTTT. Its protein product is CASSLGRGLGSNQPQHF.